One T cell receptor (beta chain) is described in this entry. Its antigen is still unknown. The data stem from a study of shared clonotypes between healthy human individuals. Overall study context: Researchers assigned three CD4 naive, three CD4 memory, two CD8 naive and one CD8 memory plate to each donor. Study-level points and caveats: Sampling involved blood alone; tissue repertoires likely differ.

Naive CD8 cells were CD45RO-negative, positively selected for CCR7, excluding terminally differentiated effector memory CD45RA+ cells. Clones were sequenced by immunoSEQ multiplex PCR, and TCRdb holds only the in-frame ones, with some missing. This sample carries about 590,000 clones, about 95% of them seen once, and the ten largest clones take approximately 0.1%. The germline V gene has CDR1 MNHEY and CDR2 SVGAGI. V was trimmed by 6 bases and J by 5 bases, leaving 16 bases between them. CDR3 length: 14 amino acids. The origin of this receptor is a woman aged 25 to 39 in good health. The sample was naive CD8+ T cells sorted from blood. J is TRBJ1-2 and V is TRBV6-5; TRBD1 is a possible D gene (5 bases). CDR3 residues: CASSDVRVGYGYTF. The CDR3 bases are TGTGCCAGCAGCGACGTCAGGGTTGGGTATGGCTACACCTTC.